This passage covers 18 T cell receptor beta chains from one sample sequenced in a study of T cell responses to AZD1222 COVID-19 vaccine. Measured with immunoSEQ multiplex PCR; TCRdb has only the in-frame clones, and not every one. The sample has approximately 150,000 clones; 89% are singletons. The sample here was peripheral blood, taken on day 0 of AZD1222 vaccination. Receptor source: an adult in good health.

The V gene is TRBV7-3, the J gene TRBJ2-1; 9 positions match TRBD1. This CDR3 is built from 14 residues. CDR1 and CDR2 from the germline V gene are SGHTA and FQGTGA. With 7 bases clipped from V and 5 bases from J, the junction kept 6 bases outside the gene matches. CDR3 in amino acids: CASNSGQGNNEQFF. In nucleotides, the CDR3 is TGTGCCAGCAACTCGGGACAGGGAAACAATGAGCAGTTCTTC.

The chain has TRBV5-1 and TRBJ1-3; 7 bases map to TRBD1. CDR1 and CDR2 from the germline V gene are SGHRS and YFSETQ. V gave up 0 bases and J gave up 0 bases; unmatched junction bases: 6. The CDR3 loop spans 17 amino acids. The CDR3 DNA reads TGCGCCAGCAGCTTGGCGCCAGGGGGAGTCTCTGGAAACACCATATATTTT. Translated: CASSLAPGGVSGNTIYF.

DNA for the CDR3: TGTGCCAGCAGCCACGGGAGTGGTCCCTACAATGAGCAGTTCTTC. It translates to CASSHGSGPYNEQFF. The genes are TRBV4-2 and TRBJ2-1; weak D call: TRBD2 (6 bases). V shed 3 bases and J shed 2 bases, with 11 bases lying between them. The CDR3 extends over 15 amino acids. The germline CDR1 and CDR2 sequences are LGHNA and YNFKEQ.

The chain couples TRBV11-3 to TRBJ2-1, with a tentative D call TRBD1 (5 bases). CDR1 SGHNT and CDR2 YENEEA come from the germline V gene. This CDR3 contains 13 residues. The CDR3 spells CATGRDSYNEQFF. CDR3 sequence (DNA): TGTGCTACCGGCAGGGACTCCTACAATGAGCAGTTCTTC.

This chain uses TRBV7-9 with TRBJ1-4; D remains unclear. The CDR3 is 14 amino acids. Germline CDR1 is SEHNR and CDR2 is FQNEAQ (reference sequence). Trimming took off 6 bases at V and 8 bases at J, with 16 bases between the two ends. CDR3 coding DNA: TGTGCCAGCAGTCCCGCGGGGTTAGGGGAAAAACTGTTTTTT. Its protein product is CASSPAGLGEKLFF.

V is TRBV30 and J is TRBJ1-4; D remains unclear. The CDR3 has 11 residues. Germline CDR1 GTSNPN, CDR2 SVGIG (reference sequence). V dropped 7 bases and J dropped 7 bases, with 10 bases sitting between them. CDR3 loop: CAFANGEKLFF. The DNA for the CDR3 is TGTGCCTTCGCAAATGGTGAAAAACTGTTTTTT. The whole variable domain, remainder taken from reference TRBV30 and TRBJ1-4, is SQTIHQWPATLVQPVGSPLSLECTVEGTSNPNLYWYRQAAGRGLQLLFYSVGIGQISSEVPQNLSASRPQDRQFILSSKKLLLSDSGFYLCAFANGEKLFFGSGTQLSVL.

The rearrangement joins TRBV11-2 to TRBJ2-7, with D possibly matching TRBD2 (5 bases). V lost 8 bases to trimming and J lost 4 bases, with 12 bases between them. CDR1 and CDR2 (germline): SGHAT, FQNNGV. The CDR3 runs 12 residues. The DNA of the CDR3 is TGTGCCAGCCGGGGTCGAAATTACGAGCAGTACTTC. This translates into CASRGRNYEQYF.

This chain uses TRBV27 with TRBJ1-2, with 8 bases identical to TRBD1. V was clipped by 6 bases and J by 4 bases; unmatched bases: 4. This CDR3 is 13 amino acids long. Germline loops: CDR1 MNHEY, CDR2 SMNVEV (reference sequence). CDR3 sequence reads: CASRVTGGYGYTF. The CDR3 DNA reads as TGTGCCAGCAGGGTAACAGGGGGCTATGGCTACACCTTC.

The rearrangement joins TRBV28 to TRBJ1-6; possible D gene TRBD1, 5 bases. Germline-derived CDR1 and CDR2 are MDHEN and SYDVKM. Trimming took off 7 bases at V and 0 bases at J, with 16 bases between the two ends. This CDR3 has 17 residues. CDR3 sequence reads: CASNFRVQSSYNSPLHF. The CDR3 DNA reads TGTGCCAGCAATTTCAGGGTTCAGAGCTCCTATAATTCACCCCTCCACTTT.

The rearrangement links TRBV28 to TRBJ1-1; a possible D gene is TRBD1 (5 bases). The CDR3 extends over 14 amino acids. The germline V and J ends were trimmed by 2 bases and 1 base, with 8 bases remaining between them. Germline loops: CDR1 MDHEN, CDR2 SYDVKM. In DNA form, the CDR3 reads TGTGCCAGCAGTTTACTGACAGCGAACACTGAAGCTTTCTTT. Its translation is CASSLLTANTEAFF.

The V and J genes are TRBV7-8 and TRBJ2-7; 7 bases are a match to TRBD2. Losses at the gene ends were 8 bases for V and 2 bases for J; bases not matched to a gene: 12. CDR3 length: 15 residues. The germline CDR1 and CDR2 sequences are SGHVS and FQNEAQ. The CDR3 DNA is TGTGCCAGCTCTGGCGGCCCTAGCGGACCCTACGAGCAGTACTTC. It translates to CASSGGPSGPYEQYF.

In nucleotides, the CDR3 is TGTGCCAGCCAGCGGAGTTCCTACGAGCAGTACTTC. Amino acids: CASQRSSYEQYF. This chain links TRBV7-9 with TRBJ2-7, with D possibly TRBD2 on 5 matching bases. Germline assignment: CDR1 SEHNR and CDR2 FQNEAQ (reference sequence). The CDR3 spans 12 residues. V was clipped by 8 bases and J by 1 base, with 9 bases between them.

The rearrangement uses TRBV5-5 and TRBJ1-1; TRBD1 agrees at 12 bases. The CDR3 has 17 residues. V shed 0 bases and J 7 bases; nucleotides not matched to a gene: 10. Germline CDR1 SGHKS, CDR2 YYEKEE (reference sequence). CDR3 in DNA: TGTGCCAGCAGCTTGGCAGGAAGGGGACAGGGGGCAGGTGAAGCTTTCTTT. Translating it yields CASSLAGRGQGAGEAFF.

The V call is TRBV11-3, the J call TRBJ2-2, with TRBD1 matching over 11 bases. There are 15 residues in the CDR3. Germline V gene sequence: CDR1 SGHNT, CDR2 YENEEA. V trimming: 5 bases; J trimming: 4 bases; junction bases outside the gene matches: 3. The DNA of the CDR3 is TGTGCCAGCAGCGCAGGACAGGGGGCCACCGGGGAGCTGTTTTTT. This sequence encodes CASSAGQGATGELFF.

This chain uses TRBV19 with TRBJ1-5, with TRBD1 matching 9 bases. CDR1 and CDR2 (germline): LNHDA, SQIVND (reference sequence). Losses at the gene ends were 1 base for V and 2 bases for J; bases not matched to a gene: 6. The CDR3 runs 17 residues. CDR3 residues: CASSIGSGQGGNQPQHF. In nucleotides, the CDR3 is TGTGCCAGTAGTATAGGGTCGGGACAGGGTGGCAATCAGCCCCAGCATTTT. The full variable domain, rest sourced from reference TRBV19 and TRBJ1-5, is DGGITQSPKYLFRKEGQNVTLSCEQNLNHDAMYWYRQDPGQGLRLIYYSQIVNDFQKGDIAEGYSVSREKKESFPLTVTSAQKNPTAFYLCASSIGSGQGGNQPQHFGDGTRLSIL.

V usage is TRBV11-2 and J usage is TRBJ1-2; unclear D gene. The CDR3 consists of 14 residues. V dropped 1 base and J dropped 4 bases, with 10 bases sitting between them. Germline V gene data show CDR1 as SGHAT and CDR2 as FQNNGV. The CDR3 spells CASSLAVRSYGYTF. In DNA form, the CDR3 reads TGTGCCAGCAGCTTAGCGGTCAGGTCCTATGGCTACACCTTC. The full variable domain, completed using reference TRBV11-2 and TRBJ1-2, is EAGVAQSPRYKIIEKRQSVAFWCNPISGHATLYWYQQILGQGPKLLIQFQNNGVVDDSQLPKDRFSAERLKGVDSTLKIQPAKLEDSAVYLCASSLAVRSYGYTFGSGTRLTVV.

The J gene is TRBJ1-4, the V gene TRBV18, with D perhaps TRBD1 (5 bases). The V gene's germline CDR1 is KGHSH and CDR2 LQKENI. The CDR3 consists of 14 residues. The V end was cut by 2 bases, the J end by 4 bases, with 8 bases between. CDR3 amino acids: CASSPGGDNEKLFF. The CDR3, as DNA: TGTGCCAGCTCACCAGGGGGAGATAATGAAAAACTGTTTTTT.

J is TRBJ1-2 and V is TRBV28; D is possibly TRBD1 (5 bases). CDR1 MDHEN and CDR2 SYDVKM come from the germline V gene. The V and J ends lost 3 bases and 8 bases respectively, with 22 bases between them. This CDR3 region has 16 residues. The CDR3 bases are TGTGCCAGCAGTTTCGGGAAGGGGAGGCCTCTCGAGGGCTACACCTTC. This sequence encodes CASSFGKGRPLEGYTF.